Below, 28 T cell receptor beta chains from the same sample are listed, as sequenced in a study of post-analysis software for immune sequencing data (dated by TCRdb to 2015 to 2017). The full study reports these points: Patients showed significantly higher frequencies than controls for 4 or 5 TRBV segments, among them TRBV5-6, TRBV5-1 and TRBV20-1.

Antigens of these TCRs are unknown. The library was generated by PCR. The data were produced on an Illumina HiSeq 2500. To reduce PCR and sequencing biases, unique molecular identifiers were built into the TCR beta cDNA libraries. In TCRdb, the public reads were trimmed at Q25 with fastp and aligned with MiXCR, with productive beta chains retained. Duplicate CDR3 protein sequences are folded into a single record with the most common DNA and genes. The sample table contains 750,000 to 950,000 distinct CDR3 sequences; only one count was recorded for approximately 53% of them. The ten top clones hold under 6% of the sample. The specimen sequenced was blood. These receptors originate from a girl aged 5-17 years with multiple sclerosis.

This clonotype was seen more than once but under ten times. This chain joins TRBV12-3 or TRBV12-4 and TRBJ1-2; 7 nucleotides line up with TRBD1. The ends lost 6 bases at V and 8 bases at J; junction bases unmatched: 6. This CDR3 comprises 12 residues. CDR3: CASSTGAWGYTF. The CDR3 nucleotides read TGTGCCAGCAGCACAGGGGCGTGGGGCTACACCTTC.

V usage is TRBV27 and J usage is TRBJ1-6; D gene uncertain. V lost 6 bases and J lost 7, with 10 bases in between. In germline, CDR1 is MNHEY, CDR2 SMNVEV (reference sequence). CDR3 length equals 13 residues. The CDR3 reads CASSRVLNSPLHF. CDR3 DNA: TGTGCCAGCAGCCGGGTACTAAATTCACCCCTCCACTTT.

This clonotype has more than one count but fewer than ten. The chain recombines TRBV20-1 with TRBJ1-6; the D is unclear. Looked up from germline, CDR1 is DFQATT and CDR2 is SNEGSKA (reference sequence). The CDR3 loop spans 15 amino acids. V was clipped by 0 bases and J by 5 bases, with 11 bases between them. The CDR3: CSARDYPVDNSPLHF. In DNA, the CDR3 is TGCAGTGCTAGAGATTATCCCGTGGATAATTCACCCCTCCACTTT.

The chain is built from TRBV20-1 and TRBJ1-2; D is unclear. CDR1 and CDR2 from the germline V gene are DFQATT and SNEGSKA (reference sequence). Trimming took off 0 bases at V and 0 bases at J, with 8 bases between the two ends. The CDR3 totals 14 residues. As DNA, the CDR3 is TGCAGTGCTAGAGAAGGCAGCCCTAACTATGGCTACACCTTC. It specifies CSAREGSPNYGYTF.

The chain uses TRBV28 and TRBJ2-4; either TRBD1 or TRBD2 may fit D (5 bases each). Matching the DNA end better, TRBJ2-7 makes the J call doubtful. The CDR3 has 17 residues. CDR1 is MDHEN and CDR2 is SYDVKM in the germline V gene. The CDR3 region is CASSSTSGRGKYGEQYF. CDR3 bases: TGTGCCAGCAGCTCCACGTCAGGGAGAGGGAAATACGGCGAGCAGTACTTC.

V usage is TRBV5-1 and J usage is TRBJ1-2; D is unresolved. The V and J ends lost 2 bases and 3 bases respectively, with 11 bases between them. This CDR3 has 14 residues. The germline V gene encodes CDR1 SGHRS and CDR2 YFSETQ. For the CDR3, the DNA is TGCGCCAGCAGCTTCGGTCCAGGCTACTATGGCTACACCTTC. Translated: CASSFGPGYYGYTF.

This sequence joins TRBV4-2 and TRBJ2-7, with 8 bases fitting TRBD2. The CDR3 consists of 15 residues. The ends lost 3 bases at V and 2 bases at J; junction bases unmatched: 6. The germline CDR1 and CDR2 sequences are LGHNA and YNFKEQ. Here the CDR3 DNA reads TGTGCCAGCAGCCAGGCGGGAGGTCCAACCTACGAGCAGTACTTC. Its protein is CASSQAGGPTYEQYF.

The gene calls are TRBV24-1 and TRBJ2-7; D is unresolved. The tail of the sequence fits TRBJ2-5 better, so the J call may be wrong. This CDR3 comprises 14 residues. Germline CDR1 and CDR2: KGHDR and SFDVKD. The CDR3 sequence is CATSDRFGSSTQYF. The CDR3 bases are TGTGCCACCAGTGACCGTTTCGGGTCCTCGACCCAGTACTTC.

V is TRBV6-1 and J is TRBJ2-3; D call uncertain. V was cut by 0 bases and J by 4 bases, with 8 bases left in between. Per germline, CDR1 MNHNS and CDR2 SASEGT. The CDR3 length is 14 residues. Here the CDR3 reads CASSEAPQSDTQYF. Written as DNA, the CDR3 is TGTGCCAGCAGTGAAGCGCCCCAGTCAGATACGCAGTATTTT.

This chain links TRBV7-2 with TRBJ2-2, with 13 bases that match TRBD2. This CDR3 has 18 amino acids. Germline values: CDR1 SGHTA, CDR2 FQGNSA. Germline trimming cut 4 bases from V and 1 base from J; bases unmatched to any gene: 6. In nucleotides, the CDR3 is TGTGCCAGCAGCTCAGGACTAGCGGGGGCCCAGAACACCGGGGAGCTGTTTTTT. As protein: CASSSGLAGAQNTGELFF.

The V gene is TRBV7-3, the J gene TRBJ2-3; 9 nucleotides agree with TRBD2. CDR3 size: 16 residues. CDR1 is SGHTA and CDR2 is FQGTGA in the germline V gene. J lost 8 bases, V lost 5 bases, and 14 bases had no gene match. The DNA for the CDR3 is TGTGCCAGCAGCCCGACTAGCGGCAGGGCCGGTGGTACGCAGTATTTT. Residues: CASSPTSGRAGGTQYF. Complete variable domain (other parts from reference TRBV7-3 and TRBJ2-3): GAGVSQTPSNKVTEKGKYVELRCDPISGHTALYWYRQSLGQGPEFLIYFQGTGAADDSGLPNDRFFAVRPEGSVSTLKIQRTERGDSAVYLCASSPTSGRAGGTQYFGPGTRLTVL.

The chain employs TRBV14 and TRBJ2-3; D is uncertain. Germline V gene lookup returns CDR1 SGHDN and CDR2 FVKESK. The CDR3 spans 13 residues. V was cut by 7 bases and J by 3 bases, with 11 bases left in between. CDR3 bases: TGTGCCAGCACGGTTGGGCGAACAGATACGCAGTATTTT. Encoded protein: CASTVGRTDTQYF.

The rearrangement links TRBV5-1 to TRBJ2-1; 9 bases fit TRBD2. In germline, CDR1 is SGHRS, CDR2 YFSETQ. The CDR3 contains 16 residues. The V and J ends lost 4 bases and 8 bases, in that order; junction bases with no gene match: 13. CDR3 sequence reads: CASSGGGAFRAYEQFF. CDR3 sequence (DNA): TGCGCCAGCAGCGGCGGGGGGGCCTTTAGAGCCTATGAGCAGTTCTTC.

The chain links TRBV7-8 to TRBJ2-3; D perhaps matches TRBD1 (6 bases). Germline V gene sequence: CDR1 SGHVS, CDR2 FQNEAQ. The CDR3 runs 14 residues. V dropped 5 bases and J dropped 4 bases, with 13 bases sitting between them. The CDR3 is CASSTGQYADTQYF. CDR3 DNA: TGTGCCAGCAGCACCGGACAGTACGCAGATACGCAGTATTTT. The full variable domain, in which reference TRBV7-8 and TRBJ2-3 provide the parts outside the CDR3, is GAGVSQSPRYKVAKRGQDVALRCDPISGHVSLFWYQQALGQGPEFLTYFQNEAQLDKSGLPSDRFFAERPEGSVSTLKIQRTQQEDSAVYLCASSTGQYADTQYFGPGTRLTVL.

This clonotype came up a few times. The chain is built from TRBV29-1 and TRBJ2-1, with 8 bases identical to TRBD1. Trimming at V came to 6 bases and at J to 10 bases, leaving 11 bases not matched to a gene. Germline-derived CDR1 and CDR2 are SQVTM and ANQGSEA. The CDR3 length is 13 residues. CDR3 sequence reads: CSVHRDRHREQFF. CDR3 nucleotides: TGCAGCGTCCACCGGGACAGGCACCGGGAGCAGTTCTTC.

This chain connects TRBV4-1 to TRBJ2-7, with 8 bases lining up with TRBD2. The germline V gene encodes CDR1 MGHRA and CDR2 YSYEKL. Trimming cost V 0 bases and J 0 bases; bases outside gene matches: 4. This CDR3 spans 16 amino acids. In DNA form, the CDR3 reads TGCGCCAGCAGCCAAGAAAGTAGCGGGGCCTCCTACGAGCAGTACTTC. The encoded protein is CASSQESSGASYEQYF.

The gene calls are TRBV13 and TRBJ2-3; 10 nucleotides match TRBD2. With V trimmed by 3 bases and J by 2 bases, 8 bases remained unmatched. This CDR3 is 17 amino acids long. Looked up from germline, CDR1 is PRHDT and CDR2 is FYEKMQ (reference sequence). This chain's CDR3 is CASSFSASGRITDTQYF. DNA of the CDR3: TGTGCCAGCAGCTTTTCTGCTAGCGGGAGAATCACAGATACGCAGTATTTT.

The chain carries TRBV29-1 and TRBJ2-2; D unresolved. The CDR3 runs to 15 residues. V lost 0 bases and J lost 6, with 14 bases in between. Germline CDR1 reads SQVTM; CDR2 reads ANQGSEA. DNA of the CDR3: TGCAGCGTTGAAGATAATAGACGTAGTCCCGGGGAGCTGTTTTTT. It yields the protein CSVEDNRRSPGELFF.

In this sample, this clonotype turned up a few times. V gene TRBV7-9 combines with J gene TRBJ2-4; possible D gene TRBD2, 6 bases. The DNA end lines up better with TRBJ2-7; the J call may be wrong. The CDR3 loop spans 13 amino acids. CDR1 and CDR2 from the germline V gene are SEHNR and FQNEAQ (reference sequence). CDR3 sequence reads: CASSLAGTSEQYF. For the CDR3, the DNA is TGTGCCAGCAGCTTAGCCGGGACTTCCGAGCAGTACTTC.

This rearrangement joins TRBV20-1 to TRBJ2-7, with TRBD1 matching 8 bases. The length of the CDR3 is 14 residues. J lost 1 base, V lost 5 bases, and 7 bases had no gene match. From germline, CDR1 is DFQATT and CDR2 SNEGSKA (reference sequence). The CDR3 DNA reads as TGCAGTGCTCAGGGACAGGTTTTTTCCTACGAGCAGTACTTC. This codes for CSAQGQVFSYEQYF.

This clonotype was detected a few times. The chain links TRBV7-3 to TRBJ2-3; 9 bases match TRBD1. Germline CDR1 SGHTA, CDR2 FQGTGA. After removal of 5 bases from V and 1 base from J, the junction contained 4 bases not matched to a gene. The CDR3 runs 15 residues. CDR3 in DNA: TGTGCCAGCAGCCCGACAGGGGGGGGCACAGATACGCAGTATTTT. This sequence encodes CASSPTGGGTDTQYF.

Only a few counts were recorded for this clonotype. The gene calls are TRBV27 and TRBJ1-1; possibly TRBD1 for D (6 bases). Looked up from germline, CDR1 is MNHEY and CDR2 is SMNVEV (reference sequence). V lost 6 bases and J 11 bases, leaving 19 bases between the germline ends. The CDR3 extends over 13 amino acids. Written as DNA, the CDR3 is TGTGCCAGCAGCATAACAGGGCTCGGCAGGGCTTTCTTT. This gives the protein CASSITGLGRAFF.

The chain couples TRBV7-2 to TRBJ1-1; D gene uncertain. V was trimmed by 7 bases and J by 0 bases, leaving 12 bases between them. Germline values: CDR1 SGHTA, CDR2 FQGNSA. The CDR3 has 14 residues. CDR3 in amino acids: CASTLRLMNTEAFF. Written as DNA, the CDR3 is TGTGCCAGCACCCTGAGACTGATGAACACTGAAGCTTTCTTT.

The chain combines TRBV20-1 with TRBJ1-2; 10 bases are a match to TRBD1. Germline V lookup: CDR1 DFQATT, CDR2 SNEGSKA (reference sequence). V lost 4 bases and J lost 8; bases outside the gene matches: 10. The CDR3 consists of 14 residues. CDR3 protein: CSATPGTGVGGYTF. The DNA of the CDR3 is TGCAGTGCTACCCCCGGGACAGGGGTGGGCGGCTACACCTTC.

The chain combines TRBV5-1 with TRBJ2-7; a possible D gene is TRBD2 (6 bases). CDR3 length: 15 residues. The V gene lost 2 bases and the J gene lost 0 bases, with 12 bases spanning the gap. Germline V gives CDR1 SGHRS, CDR2 YFSETQ. In DNA form, the CDR3 reads TGCGCCAGCAGCTTCTATAGCGGTCTCTCCTACGAGCAGTACTTC. Protein: CASSFYSGLSYEQYF.

The genes are TRBV15 and TRBJ2-5; D gene unclear. This CDR3 has 14 residues. Trimming removed 2 bases at V and 2 bases at J, with 9 bases between. The germline V gene encodes CDR1 LNHNV and CDR2 YYDKDF (reference sequence). Here the CDR3 reads CATSRPDGQETQYF. CDR3 in DNA: TGTGCCACCAGCAGACCGGACGGTCAAGAGACCCAGTACTTC. Together with reference TRBV15 and TRBJ2-5, the CDR3 gives the full variable domain: DAMVIQNPRYQVTQFGKPVTLSCSQTLNHNVMYWYQQKSSQAPKLLFHYYDKDFNNEADTPDNFQSRRPNTSFCFLDIRSPGLGDTAMYLCATSRPDGQETQYFGPGTRLLVL.

The V gene is TRBV14, the J gene TRBJ2-7; TRBD2 matches 9 bases. The V and J ends lost 3 bases and 0 bases, in that order; junction bases with no gene match: 6. The CDR3 contains 16 residues. Germline V gene lookup returns CDR1 SGHDN and CDR2 FVKESK. The CDR3 loop reads CASSHLAGATSYEQYF. For the CDR3, the DNA is TGTGCCAGCAGCCATTTAGCGGGGGCTACCTCCTACGAGCAGTACTTC.

The chain is built from TRBV4-1 and TRBJ2-5; D unresolved. This CDR3 has 14 amino acids. V lost 2 bases to trimming and J lost 1 base, with 8 bases between them. Germline V CDR1 and CDR2: MGHRA, YSYEKL. The CDR3 region is CASSQKLGQETQYF. The CDR3 DNA is TGCGCCAGCAGCCAAAAATTGGGCCAAGAGACCCAGTACTTC.